Listed below are T cell receptor beta chains from one sample, sequenced in a study of T-cell memory formation after mild COVID-19. MiXCR was run by TCRdb on the 5' RACE reads, yielding one entry per CDR3 protein. The sample carries about 320,000 distinct CDR3 sequences, 14% recorded once. Sequenced material: PBMCs or a T cell subset sorted from them (not recorded which). These receptors all stem from a man between 18 and 29 years old who had mild COVID-19 (a few samples of this study predate the infection). Cell type and time point are not known. CDR3s include the opening cysteine and the closing phenylalanine or tryptophan. D genes are given only for firm matches. The listing skips clone size in some rows; elsewhere it reads once, few, many or a size class.

V gene	D gene	CDR3 length	clone size	J gene	CDR3 DNA	CDR3 protein
TRBV5-1	.	16	few	TRBJ2-4	TGCGCCAGCAGCTTGGGAAATGACGTAGCCAAAAACATTCAGTACTTC	CASSLGNDVAKNIQYF
TRBV9	.	15	few	TRBJ2-6	TGTGCCAGCAGCGTAGGACACGGGAGGGCCAACGTCCTGACTTTC	CASSVGHGRANVLTF
TRBV9	.	15	few	TRBJ2-5	TGTGCCAGCAGCGAGGGGGGGACAGCCCGGATGACCCAGTACTTC	CASSEGGTARMTQYF
TRBV4-1	.	15	.	TRBJ1-1	TGCGCCAGCAGCGCCTCGATCGCCCTACCAATCAAAGCTTTCTTT	CASSASIALPIKAFF
TRBV15	.	16	.	TRBJ2-7	TGTGCCACCAGCCCCCGATTGGCGCAGCTCTCCTACGAGCAGTACTTC	CATSPRLAQLSYEQYF
TRBV7-9	TRBD1	15	few	TRBJ1-4	TGTGCCAGCAGCCCCCCCGGGACAGGGTATGAAAAACTGTTTTTT	CASSPPGTGYEKLFF
TRBV6-2/TRBV6-3	.	13	once	TRBJ2-1	TGTGCCAGCACCACAGCGACCTACAATGAGCAGTTCTTC	CASTTATYNEQFF
TRBV20-1	TRBD2	15	.	TRBJ2-7	TGCAGTGCTAGTCAAGTCCAGGGAGGGACCTACGAGCAGTACTTC	CSASQVQGGTYEQYF
TRBV27	.	14	many	TRBJ2-7	TGTGCCAGCAGTCCCTTTCGAGCAGCCTACGAGCAGTACTTC	CASSPFRAAYEQYF
TRBV3-1	TRBD2	17	.	TRBJ2-1	TGTGCCAGCAGCGGGACTAGCGGGACCCGGTCCTACAATGAGCAGTTCTTC	CASSGTSGTRSYNEQFF
TRBV28	.	13	few	TRBJ2-3	TGTGCCAGCAGTACCTCACAGGAGGATACGCAGTATTTT	CASSTSQEDTQYF
TRBV20-1	.	14	few	TRBJ1-3	TGCAGTGCTAGAGATCGGGTCTCTGGAAACACCATATATTTT	CSARDRVSGNTIYF
TRBV20-1	.	11	.	TRBJ1-4	TGCAGTGCCGCCGGCAGGGAAAAACTGTTTTTT	CSAAGREKLFF
TRBV6-2/TRBV6-3	TRBD2	16	many	TRBJ2-1	TGTGCCAGCAGTTACTTGCGGGGGGACTCCTACAATGAGCAGTTCTTC	CASSYLRGDSYNEQFF
TRBV7-2	.	16	.	TRBJ1-4	TGTGCCAGCAGCCGAGACCCCCCGATGGGACGGGAAAAACTGTTTTTT	CASSRDPPMGREKLFF
TRBV14	.	15	.	TRBJ2-2	TGTGCCAGCAGCCCACTAGTGAGGAACACCGGGGAGCTGTTTTTT	CASSPLVRNTGELFF
TRBV11-1	TRBD1	15	few	TRBJ2-1	TGTGCCAGCAGCTCCCGGGACAGGGTACACAATGAGCAGTTCTTC	CASSSRDRVHNEQFF
TRBV29-1	TRBD2	16	.	TRBJ2-3	TGCAGCGTTACTAGCGGGGGGAGACCAGGCACAGATACGCAGTATTTT	CSVTSGGRPGTDTQYF
TRBV12-3/TRBV12-4	TRBD1	15	.	TRBJ2-1	TGTGCCAGCATCGCCGGACAGGGCAGGTGGAATGAGCAGTTCTTC	CASIAGQGRWNEQFF
TRBV4-1	TRBD1	15	.	TRBJ1-3	TGCGCCAGCAGACAAGTGGGACAGGGAGGAAACACCATATATTTT	CASRQVGQGGNTIYF
TRBV27	TRBD1	15	.	TRBJ1-6	TGTGCCAGCAGTTTATCGGGGACAGGGGTATCACCCCTCCACTTT	CASSLSGTGVSPLHF
TRBV12-3/TRBV12-4	.	15	few	TRBJ2-1	TGTGCCAGCAGCCACCGGGACCGAAGAAGCAATGAGCAGTTCTTC	CASSHRDRRSNEQFF
TRBV9	.	13	.	TRBJ2-1	TGTGCCAGCAGCACTAGGCCTTGGGATGAGCAGTTCTTC	CASSTRPWDEQFF
TRBV10-3	.	16	many	TRBJ1-2	TGTGCCATCAGTGTGATTTCGGAGGAACTTTGGGATGGCTACACCTTC	CAISVISEELWDGYTF
TRBV29-1	.	12	few	TRBJ2-3	TGCAGCGTTGAGCGAGAGGCAGATACGCAGTATTTT	CSVEREADTQYF
TRBV9	.	14	few	TRBJ1-6	TGTGCCAGCAGCGTAGGTGTGGTTGACTCACCCCTCCACTTT	CASSVGVVDSPLHF
TRBV6-5	.	14	few	TRBJ1-2	TGTGCCAGCAGTAACCGACCCAGGGGTCAGGGCTACACCTTC	CASSNRPRGQGYTF
TRBV7-9	.	11	.	TRBJ2-5	TGTGCCAGCAGTAATAAAGAGACCCAGTACTTC	CASSNKETQYF
TRBV7-2	TRBD2	18	.	TRBJ2-5	TGTGCCAGCAGCACAATTTATGGGACTAGAGTTTATCAAGAGACCCAGTACTTC	CASSTIYGTRVYQETQYF
TRBV5-4	TRBD2	16	many	TRBJ2-3	TGTGCCAGCAGCACCAGCGCGGGGGGATGGCCAGATACGCAGTATTTT	CASSTSAGGWPDTQYF